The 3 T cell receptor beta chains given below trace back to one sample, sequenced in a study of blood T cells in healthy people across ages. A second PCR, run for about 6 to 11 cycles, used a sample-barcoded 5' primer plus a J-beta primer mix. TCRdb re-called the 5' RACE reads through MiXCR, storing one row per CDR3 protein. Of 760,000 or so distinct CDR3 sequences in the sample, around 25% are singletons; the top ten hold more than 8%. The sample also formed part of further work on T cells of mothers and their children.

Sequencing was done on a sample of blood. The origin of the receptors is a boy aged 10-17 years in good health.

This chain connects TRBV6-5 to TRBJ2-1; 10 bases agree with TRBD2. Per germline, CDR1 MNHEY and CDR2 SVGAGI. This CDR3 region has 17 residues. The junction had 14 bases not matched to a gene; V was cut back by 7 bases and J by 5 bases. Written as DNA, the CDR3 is TGTGCCAGCACCCCAACGTGGGCTAGCGGGAGTAACAATGAGCAGTTCTTC. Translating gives CASTPTWASGSNNEQFF.

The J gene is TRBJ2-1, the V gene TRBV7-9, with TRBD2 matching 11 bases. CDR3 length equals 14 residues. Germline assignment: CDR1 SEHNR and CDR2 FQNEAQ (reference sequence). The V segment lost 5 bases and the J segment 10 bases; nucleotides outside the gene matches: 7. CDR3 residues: CASSPTGTSGEQFF. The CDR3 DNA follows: TGTGCCAGCAGCCCCACCGGGACTAGCGGAGAGCAGTTCTTC. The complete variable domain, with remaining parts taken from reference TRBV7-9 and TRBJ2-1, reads DTGVSQNPRHKITKRGQNVTFRCDPISEHNRLYWYRQTLGQGPEFLTYFQNEAQLEKSRLLSDRFSAERPKGSFSTLEIQRTEQGDSAMYLCASSPTGTSGEQFFGPGTRLTVL.

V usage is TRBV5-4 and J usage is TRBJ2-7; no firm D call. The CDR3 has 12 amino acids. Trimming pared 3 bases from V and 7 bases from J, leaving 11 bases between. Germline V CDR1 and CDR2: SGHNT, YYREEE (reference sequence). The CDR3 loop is CASSSTRREQYF. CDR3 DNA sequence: TGTGCCAGCAGCTCCACTCGGCGGGAGCAGTACTTC.